The following is a T cell receptor (beta chain) sequence with its context. The target antigen is unknown. The sample comes from a study of graft-versus-host responses after intestinal transplantation. Study-wide background: Each of the recipients got a multivisceral, liver-intestinal, or isolated intestinal transplant. Each patient got anti-thymocyte globulin induction, then tacrolimus and steroids for about 3 years. Study-level points and caveats: High graft-versus-host to host-versus-graft clonal ratios were seen in allografts of patients with graft-donor T cell macrochimerism.

This table comes from immunoSEQ multiplex PCR, and its TCRdb copy is limited to in-frame clones, with some not included. This table holds about 120,000 clones, roughly 93% found once. The CDR3 consists of 13 residues. Trimming took 4 bases from V and 1 from J, leaving 9 bases between them. Germline lookup yields CDR1 SGHRS and CDR2 YFSETQ. This clonotype was sampled from a human donor who received an intestinal transplant. Sequenced here: unstimulated CD4+ T cells sorted from spleen or lymph node cells, sampled before intestinal transplant. The rearrangement links TRBV5-1 to TRBJ2-7; D is possibly TRBD2 (5 bases). The CDR3, as DNA: TGCGCCAGCAGCCCACAGCGGTCCTACGAGCAGTACTTC. Amino acids: CASSPQRSYEQYF.